This T cell receptor (beta chain) was identified in a study of OX40 agonist ivuxolimab in advanced cancers. Overall study: Patients received the agonistic anti-OX40 (CD134) antibody ivuxolimab.

TCRdb's table, derived via immunoSEQ multiplex PCR, lists solely in-frame clones and lacks some. The sample holds 40,000 to 55,000 clones, approximately 87% seen once. Autoimmune disease history or systemic immunosuppression meant exclusion. Study-wide points: CD4+ and CD8+ blood T cells expanded clonally by week 6 at 0.1 to 3.0 mg/kg.

This clone was seen more than once but under ten times. What it recognizes is unknown. This receptor was taken from an adult with an advanced solid tumor such as melanoma, head and neck, liver or kidney cancer. The material was CD4+ or CD8+ T cells sorted from blood, obtained in a trial of the OX40 agonist ivuxolimab.

CDR3 protein: CAWSRGNADTQYF. In nucleotides, the CDR3 is TGTGCCTGGAGCCGGGGGAATGCAGATACGCAGTATTTT. V and J are TRBV30 and TRBJ2-3; perhaps TRBD2 as D (6 bases). Trimming took 3 bases from V and 4 from J, leaving 11 bases between them. This CDR3 spans 13 amino acids. The V gene's germline CDR1 is GTSNPN and CDR2 SVGIG (reference sequence).